The next 7 T cell receptor beta chains were all read from a single sample in a study of T cells in Graves' hyperthyroidism and ophthalmopathy. TCR beta CDR3 regions were amplified from RNA. The HTBI primer set was used in a first-round RT-PCR of the TCR CDR3. TCRdb fed the multiplex PCR reads into MiXCR, producing one record per CDR3 protein. In the table there are 300,000 or so distinct CDR3 sequences, over 15% of which are singletons. The sample taken for sequencing was blood. These receptors were obtained from a man in his thirties or forties with Graves' hyperthyroidism.

The rearrangement joins TRBV5-1 to TRBJ2-2; 10 bases match TRBD1. V lost 2 bases, J lost 2 bases, and 6 bases stayed unmatched. CDR1 is SGHRS and CDR2 is YFSETQ in the germline V gene. The CDR3 length is 17 residues. The CDR3 coding sequence is TGCGCCAGCAGCTTCCCGGACAGGGGGAAAAACACCGGGGAGCTGTTTTTT. Translated, it gives CASSFPDRGKNTGELFF.

This clonotype was counted many times. This chain joins TRBV20-1 and TRBJ2-5; unclear D gene. Germline-derived CDR1 and CDR2 are DFQATT and SNEGSKA (reference sequence). The CDR3 has 12 residues. The V gene lost 3 bases and the J gene lost 0 bases, with 5 bases spanning the gap. This chain's CDR3 is CSARAYQETQYF. The CDR3 nucleotides are TGCAGTGCTAGGGCTTACCAAGAGACCCAGTACTTC.

This clonotype has a handful of counts. The J gene is TRBJ2-7, the V gene TRBV19; TRBD2 is a possible D gene (6 bases). This CDR3 region has 14 residues. Germline CDR1 LNHDA, CDR2 SQIVND (reference sequence). The germline V and J ends were trimmed by 3 bases and 6 bases, with 15 bases remaining between them. The DNA for the CDR3 is TGTGCCAGTAGTATCGGGCGGAGGGATGGCGAGCAGTACTTC. This translates into CASSIGRRDGEQYF.

The rearrangement joins TRBV27 to TRBJ1-5, with a possible D match to TRBD1 (6 bases). CDR3 length equals 14 residues. CDR1 MNHEY and CDR2 SMNVEV come from the germline V gene (reference sequence). Trimming left V 2 bases short and J 3 bases short, with 8 bases between. The DNA of the CDR3 is TGTGCCAGCAGTTTAGGGGGCCCCAATCAGCCCCAGCATTTT. Protein product: CASSLGGPNQPQHF.

The chain uses TRBV29-1 and TRBJ2-3, with unresolved D. CDR3 length: 13 residues. From germline, CDR1 is SQVTM and CDR2 ANQGSEA. The ends were cut back, 3 bases at V and 4 bases at J, with 11 bases in the middle. The CDR3 coding sequence is TGCAGCGTTGACTCGGGTGGGCCAGATACGCAGTATTTT. Its translation: CSVDSGGPDTQYF.

Many counts were recorded for this clonotype. V is TRBV12-3 or TRBV12-4 and J is TRBJ1-1; D is unresolved. The CDR3 consists of 11 residues. Trimming shortened V by 3 bases and J by 8 bases, and 7 bases separated the two germline ends. CDR3 protein: CASSFLGEAFF. CDR3 nucleotide sequence: TGTGCCAGCAGTTTCCTGGGGGAAGCTTTCTTT.

The chain employs TRBV19 and TRBJ2-1; either TRBD1 or TRBD2 may fit D (6 bases each). V gave up 1 base and J gave up 0 bases, with 16 bases separating them. The CDR3 is 18 residues long. The germline gives CDR1 LNHDA, CDR2 SQIVND (reference sequence). The DNA of the CDR3 is TGTGCCAGTAGTATAGGCAGGGGCTTCGGGAGCTCCTACAATGAGCAGTTCTTC. As protein: CASSIGRGFGSSYNEQFF.